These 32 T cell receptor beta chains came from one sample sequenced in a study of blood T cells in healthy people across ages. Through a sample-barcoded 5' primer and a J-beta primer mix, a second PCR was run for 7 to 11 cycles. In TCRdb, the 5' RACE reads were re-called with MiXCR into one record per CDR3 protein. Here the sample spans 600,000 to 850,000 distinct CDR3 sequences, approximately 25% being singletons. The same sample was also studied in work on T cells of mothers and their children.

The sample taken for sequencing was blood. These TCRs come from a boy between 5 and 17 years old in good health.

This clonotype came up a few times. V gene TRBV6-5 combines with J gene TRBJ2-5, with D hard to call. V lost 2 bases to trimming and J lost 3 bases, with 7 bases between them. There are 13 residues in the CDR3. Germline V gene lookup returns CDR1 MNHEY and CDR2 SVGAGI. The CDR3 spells CASSYEDEETQYF. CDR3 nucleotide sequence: TGTGCCAGCAGTTACGAGGATGAAGAGACCCAGTACTTC.

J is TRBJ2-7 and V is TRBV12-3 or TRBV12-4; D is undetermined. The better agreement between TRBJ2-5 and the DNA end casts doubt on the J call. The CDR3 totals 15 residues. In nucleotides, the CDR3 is TGTGCCAGCATGAGGTGGGCAGCCTCACCGGGGACCCAGTACTTC. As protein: CASMRWAASPGTQYF.

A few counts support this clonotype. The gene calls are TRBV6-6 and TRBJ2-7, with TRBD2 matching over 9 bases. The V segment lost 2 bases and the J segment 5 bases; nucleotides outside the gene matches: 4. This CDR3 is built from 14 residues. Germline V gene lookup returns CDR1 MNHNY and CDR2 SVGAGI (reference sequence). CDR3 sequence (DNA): TGTGCCAGCAGTTACCGCGGGAGGGATGACGAGCAGTACTTC. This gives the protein CASSYRGRDDEQYF.

CDR3 DNA: TGTGCCAGCAGCCTTGGTTTTGCCAAAAACATTCAGTACTTC. Protein product: CASSLGFAKNIQYF. The chain uses TRBV11-3 and TRBJ2-4; D call uncertain. Trimming removed 5 bases from V and 1 base from J, with 9 bases in between. The CDR3 runs to 14 residues. CDR1 is SGHNT, CDR2 YENEEA, per germline.

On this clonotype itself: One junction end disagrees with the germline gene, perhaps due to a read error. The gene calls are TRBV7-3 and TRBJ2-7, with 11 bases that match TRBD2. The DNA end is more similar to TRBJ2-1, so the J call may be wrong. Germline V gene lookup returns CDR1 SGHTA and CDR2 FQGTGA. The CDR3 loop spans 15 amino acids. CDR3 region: CTSSLAGGIYNEQFF. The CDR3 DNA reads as TGTACCAGCTCCTTAGCGGGGGGGATCTACAATGAGCAGTTCTTC.

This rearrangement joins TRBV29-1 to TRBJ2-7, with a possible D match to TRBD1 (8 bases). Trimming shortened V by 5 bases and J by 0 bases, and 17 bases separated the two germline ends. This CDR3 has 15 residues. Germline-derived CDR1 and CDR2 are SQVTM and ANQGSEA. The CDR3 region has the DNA TGCAGCGTTAGACAGGGGAGGGGGCCCTCCTACGAGCAGTACTTC. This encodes CSVRQGRGPSYEQYF.

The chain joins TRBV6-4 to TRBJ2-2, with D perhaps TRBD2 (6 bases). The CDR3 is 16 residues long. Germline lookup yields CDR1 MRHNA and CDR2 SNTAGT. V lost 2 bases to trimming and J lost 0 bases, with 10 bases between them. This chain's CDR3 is CASSDGREANTGELFF. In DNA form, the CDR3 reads TGTGCCAGCAGTGACGGCAGGGAGGCGAACACCGGGGAGCTGTTTTTT.

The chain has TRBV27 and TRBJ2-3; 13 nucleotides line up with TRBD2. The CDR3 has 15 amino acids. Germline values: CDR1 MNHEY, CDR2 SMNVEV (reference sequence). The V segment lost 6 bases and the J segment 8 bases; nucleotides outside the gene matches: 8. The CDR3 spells CASSYGLAGAGTQYF. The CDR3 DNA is TGTGCCAGCAGCTATGGACTAGCGGGAGCCGGTACGCAGTATTTT.

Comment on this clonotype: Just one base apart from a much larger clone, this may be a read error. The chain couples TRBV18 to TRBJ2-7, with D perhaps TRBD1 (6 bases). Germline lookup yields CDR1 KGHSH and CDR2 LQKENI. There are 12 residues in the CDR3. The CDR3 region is CASSDSSYGQYF. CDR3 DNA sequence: TGTGCCAGCTCGGACAGCTCCTACGGGCAGTACTTC.

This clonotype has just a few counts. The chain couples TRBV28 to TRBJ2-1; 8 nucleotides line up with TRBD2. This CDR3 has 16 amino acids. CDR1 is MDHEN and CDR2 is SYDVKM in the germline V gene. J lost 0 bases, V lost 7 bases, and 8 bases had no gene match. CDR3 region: CASTLRRGGSYNEQFF. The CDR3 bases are TGTGCCAGCACCCTCCGCCGGGGGGGCTCCTACAATGAGCAGTTCTTC.

CDR3: CSARGGGTSSYEQYF. In DNA form, the CDR3 reads TGCAGTGCTAGAGGTGGCGGGACTAGCTCCTACGAGCAGTACTTC. V and J are TRBV20-1 and TRBJ2-7; 8 nucleotides line up with TRBD2. There are 15 residues in the CDR3. Germline trimming cut 1 base from V and 0 bases from J; bases unmatched to any gene: 5. Per germline, CDR1 DFQATT and CDR2 SNEGSKA (reference sequence).

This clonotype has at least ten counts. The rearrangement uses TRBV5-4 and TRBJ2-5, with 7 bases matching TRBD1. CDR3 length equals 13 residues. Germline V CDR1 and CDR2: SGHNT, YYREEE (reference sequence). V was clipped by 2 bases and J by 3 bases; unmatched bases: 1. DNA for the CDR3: TGTGCCAGCAGCTTTGGGACAGAAGAGACCCAGTACTTC. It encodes CASSFGTEETQYF. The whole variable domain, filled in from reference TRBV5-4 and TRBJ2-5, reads ETGVTQSPTHLIKTRGQQVTLRCSSQSGHNTVSWYQQALGQGPQFIFQYYREEENGRGNFPPRFSGLQFPNYSSELNVNALELDDSALYLCASSFGTEETQYFGPGTRLLVL.

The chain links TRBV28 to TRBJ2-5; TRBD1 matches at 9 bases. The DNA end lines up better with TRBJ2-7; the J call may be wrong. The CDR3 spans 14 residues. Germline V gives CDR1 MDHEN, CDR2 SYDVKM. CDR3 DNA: TGTGCCAGCCGACAGGGGGTAACGCTCTTCGAGCAGTACTTC. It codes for CASRQGVTLFEQYF.

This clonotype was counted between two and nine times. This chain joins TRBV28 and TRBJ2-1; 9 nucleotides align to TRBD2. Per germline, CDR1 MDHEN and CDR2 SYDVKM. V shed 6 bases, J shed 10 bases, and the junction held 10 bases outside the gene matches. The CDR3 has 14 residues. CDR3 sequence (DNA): TGTGCCAGCAGGGACCAGCGGGAGGTCTTGGAGCAGTTCTTC. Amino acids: CASRDQREVLEQFF.

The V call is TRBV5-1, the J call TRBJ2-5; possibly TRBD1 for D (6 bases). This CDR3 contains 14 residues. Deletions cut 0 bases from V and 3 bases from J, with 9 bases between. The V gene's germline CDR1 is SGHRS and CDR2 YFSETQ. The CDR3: CASSLAGAKETQYF. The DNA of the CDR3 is TGCGCCAGCAGCTTGGCAGGGGCCAAAGAGACCCAGTACTTC.

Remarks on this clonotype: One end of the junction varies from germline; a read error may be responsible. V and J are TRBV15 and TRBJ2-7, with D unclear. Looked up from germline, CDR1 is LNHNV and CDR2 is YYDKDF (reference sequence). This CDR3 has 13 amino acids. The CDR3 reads CATSRGDTYERYF. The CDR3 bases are TGTGCCACCAGCAGAGGAGATACCTACGAGCGGTACTTC.

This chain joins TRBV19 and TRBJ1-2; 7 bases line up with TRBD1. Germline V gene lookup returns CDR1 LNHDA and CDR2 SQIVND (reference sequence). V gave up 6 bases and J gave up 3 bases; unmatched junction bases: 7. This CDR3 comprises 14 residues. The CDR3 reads CASSPGQPYYGYTF. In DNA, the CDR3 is TGTGCCAGTAGCCCGGGACAGCCCTACTATGGCTACACCTTC. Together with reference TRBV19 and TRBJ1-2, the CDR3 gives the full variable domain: DGGITQSPKYLFRKEGQNVTLSCEQNLNHDAMYWYRQDPGQGLRLIYYSQIVNDFQKGDIAEGYSVSREKKESFPLTVTSAQKNPTAFYLCASSPGQPYYGYTFGSGTRLTVV.

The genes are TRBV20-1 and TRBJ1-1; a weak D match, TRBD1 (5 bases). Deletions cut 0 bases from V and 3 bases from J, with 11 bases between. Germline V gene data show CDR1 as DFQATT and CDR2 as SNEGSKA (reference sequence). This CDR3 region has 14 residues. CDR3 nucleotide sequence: TGCAGTGCTAGAGATGACAGAGCCCACACTGAAGCTTTCTTT. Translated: CSARDDRAHTEAFF.

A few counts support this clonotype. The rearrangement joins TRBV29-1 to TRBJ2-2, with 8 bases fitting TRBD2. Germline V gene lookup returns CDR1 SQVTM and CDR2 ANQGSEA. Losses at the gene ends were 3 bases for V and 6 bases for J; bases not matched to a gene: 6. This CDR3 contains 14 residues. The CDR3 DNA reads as TGCAGCGTTGATGTAGCGGGGCTCCCCGGGGAGCTGTTTTTT. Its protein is CSVDVAGLPGELFF.

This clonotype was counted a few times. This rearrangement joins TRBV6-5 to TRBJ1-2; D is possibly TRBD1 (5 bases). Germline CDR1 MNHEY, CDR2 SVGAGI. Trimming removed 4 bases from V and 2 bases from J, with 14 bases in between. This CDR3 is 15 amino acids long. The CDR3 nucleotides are TGTGCCAGCAGTTCGCCTGGTTGGGACAACTATGGCTACACCTTC. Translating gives CASSSPGWDNYGYTF.

DNA of the CDR3: TGTGCCAGCAGTTATAGGGGGCCGGATACGCAGTATTTT. Residues: CASSYRGPDTQYF. The chain has TRBV28 and TRBJ2-3; 7 nucleotides agree with TRBD1. From germline, CDR1 is MDHEN and CDR2 SYDVKM. This CDR3 is built from 13 residues. V lost 4 bases and J lost 6; bases outside the gene matches: 4. The whole variable domain, remainder taken from reference TRBV28 and TRBJ2-3, is DVKVTQSSRYLVKRTGEKVFLECVQDMDHENMFWYRQDPGLGLRLIYFSYDVKMKEKGDIPEGYSVSREKKERFSLILESASTNQTSMYLCASSYRGPDTQYFGPGTRLTVL.

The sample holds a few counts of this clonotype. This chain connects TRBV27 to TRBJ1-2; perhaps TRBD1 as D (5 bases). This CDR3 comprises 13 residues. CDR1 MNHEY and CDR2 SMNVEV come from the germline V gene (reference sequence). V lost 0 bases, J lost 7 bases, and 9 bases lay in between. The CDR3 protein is CASSLSRGTGYTF. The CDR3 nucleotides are TGTGCCAGCAGTTTATCAAGAGGGACTGGCTACACCTTC.

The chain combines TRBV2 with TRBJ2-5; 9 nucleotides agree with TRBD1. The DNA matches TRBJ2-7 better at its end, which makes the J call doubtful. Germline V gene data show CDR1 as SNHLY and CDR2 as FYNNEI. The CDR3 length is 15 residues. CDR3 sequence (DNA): TGTGCCAGCAGTGCCGGGACAGGGAAAATCTACGAGCAGTACTTC. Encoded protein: CASSAGTGKIYEQYF.

CDR3 amino acids: CSAARESRNEQFF. For the CDR3, the DNA is TGCAGCGCAGCTCGGGAATCAAGGAATGAGCAGTTCTTC. The rearrangement uses TRBV29-1 and TRBJ2-1; D is perhaps TRBD2 (5 bases). The length of the CDR3 is 13 residues. Deletions cut 7 bases from V and 7 bases from J, with 17 bases between. Germline lookup yields CDR1 SQVTM and CDR2 ANQGSEA.

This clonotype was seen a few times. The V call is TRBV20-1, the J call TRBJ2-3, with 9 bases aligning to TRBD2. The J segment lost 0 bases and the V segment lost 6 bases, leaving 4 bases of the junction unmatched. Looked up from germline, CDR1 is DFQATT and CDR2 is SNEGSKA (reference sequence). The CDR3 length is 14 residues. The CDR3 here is CSAKLAGSTDTQYF. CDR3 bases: TGCAGTGCAAAACTAGCGGGCAGCACAGATACGCAGTATTTT.

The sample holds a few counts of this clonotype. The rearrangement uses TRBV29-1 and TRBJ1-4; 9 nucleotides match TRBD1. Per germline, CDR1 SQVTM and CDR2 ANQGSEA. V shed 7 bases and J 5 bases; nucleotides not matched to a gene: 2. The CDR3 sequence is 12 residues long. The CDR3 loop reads CSGGTGNEKLFF. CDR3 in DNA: TGCAGCGGTGGGACAGGGAATGAAAAACTGTTTTTT. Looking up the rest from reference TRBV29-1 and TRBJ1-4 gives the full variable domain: SAVISQKPSRDICQRGTSLTIQCQVDSQVTMMFWYRQQPGQSLTLIATANQGSEATYESGFVIDKFPISRPNLTFSTLTVSNMSPEDSSIYLCSGGTGNEKLFFGSGTQLSVL.

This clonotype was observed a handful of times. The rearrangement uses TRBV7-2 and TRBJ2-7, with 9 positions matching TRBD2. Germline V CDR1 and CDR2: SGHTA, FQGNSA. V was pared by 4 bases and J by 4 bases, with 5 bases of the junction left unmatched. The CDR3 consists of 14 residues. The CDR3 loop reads CASSSGTSKYEQYF. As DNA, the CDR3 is TGTGCCAGCAGCTCCGGGACTAGCAAGTACGAGCAGTACTTC. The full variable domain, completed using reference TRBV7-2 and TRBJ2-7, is GAGVSQSPSNKVTEKGKDVELRCDPISGHTALYWYRQSLGQGLEFLIYFQGNSAPDKSGLPSDRFSAERTGGSVSTLTIQRTQQEDSAVYLCASSSGTSKYEQYFGPGTRLTVT.

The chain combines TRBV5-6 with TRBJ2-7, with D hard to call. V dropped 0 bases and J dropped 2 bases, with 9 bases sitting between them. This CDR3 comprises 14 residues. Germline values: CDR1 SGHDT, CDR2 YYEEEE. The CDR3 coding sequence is TGTGCCAGCAGCTTGGCTAACAGTCCCTACGAGCAGTACTTC. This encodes CASSLANSPYEQYF.

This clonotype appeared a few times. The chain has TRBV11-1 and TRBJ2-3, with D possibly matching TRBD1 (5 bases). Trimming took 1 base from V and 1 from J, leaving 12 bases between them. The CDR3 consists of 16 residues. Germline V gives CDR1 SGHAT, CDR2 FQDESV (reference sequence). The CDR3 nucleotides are TGTGCCAGCAGCTTAGGGTCAGGGTTCGGCACAGATACGCAGTATTTT. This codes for CASSLGSGFGTDTQYF.

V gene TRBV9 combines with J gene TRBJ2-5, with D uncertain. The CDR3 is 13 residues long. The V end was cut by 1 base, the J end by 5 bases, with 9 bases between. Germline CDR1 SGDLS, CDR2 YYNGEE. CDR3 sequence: CASSVWLGETQYF. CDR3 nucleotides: TGTGCCAGCAGCGTATGGTTAGGGGAGACCCAGTACTTC. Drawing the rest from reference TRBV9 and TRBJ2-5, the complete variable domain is DSGVTQTPKHLITATGQRVTLRCSPRSGDLSVYWYQQSLDQGLQFLIQYYNGEERAKGNILERFSAQQFPDLHSELNLSSLELGDSALYFCASSVWLGETQYFGPGTRLLVL.

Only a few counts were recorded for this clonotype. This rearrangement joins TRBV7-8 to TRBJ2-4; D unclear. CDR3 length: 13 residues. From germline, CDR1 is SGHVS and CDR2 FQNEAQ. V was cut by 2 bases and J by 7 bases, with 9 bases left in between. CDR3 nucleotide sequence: TGTGCCAGCAGCTTATGGCAGAATAACATTCAGTACTTC. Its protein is CASSLWQNNIQYF.

The chain's CDR3 is CASSVGDGIGEQYF. CDR3 nucleotides: TGTGCCAGCAGCGTAGGGGACGGGATCGGCGAGCAGTACTTC. The chain employs TRBV9 and TRBJ2-7; possibly TRBD1 or TRBD2 for D (5 bases each). Germline values: CDR1 SGDLS, CDR2 YYNGEE. This CDR3 spans 14 amino acids. V was trimmed by 0 bases and J by 6 bases, leaving 13 bases between them.